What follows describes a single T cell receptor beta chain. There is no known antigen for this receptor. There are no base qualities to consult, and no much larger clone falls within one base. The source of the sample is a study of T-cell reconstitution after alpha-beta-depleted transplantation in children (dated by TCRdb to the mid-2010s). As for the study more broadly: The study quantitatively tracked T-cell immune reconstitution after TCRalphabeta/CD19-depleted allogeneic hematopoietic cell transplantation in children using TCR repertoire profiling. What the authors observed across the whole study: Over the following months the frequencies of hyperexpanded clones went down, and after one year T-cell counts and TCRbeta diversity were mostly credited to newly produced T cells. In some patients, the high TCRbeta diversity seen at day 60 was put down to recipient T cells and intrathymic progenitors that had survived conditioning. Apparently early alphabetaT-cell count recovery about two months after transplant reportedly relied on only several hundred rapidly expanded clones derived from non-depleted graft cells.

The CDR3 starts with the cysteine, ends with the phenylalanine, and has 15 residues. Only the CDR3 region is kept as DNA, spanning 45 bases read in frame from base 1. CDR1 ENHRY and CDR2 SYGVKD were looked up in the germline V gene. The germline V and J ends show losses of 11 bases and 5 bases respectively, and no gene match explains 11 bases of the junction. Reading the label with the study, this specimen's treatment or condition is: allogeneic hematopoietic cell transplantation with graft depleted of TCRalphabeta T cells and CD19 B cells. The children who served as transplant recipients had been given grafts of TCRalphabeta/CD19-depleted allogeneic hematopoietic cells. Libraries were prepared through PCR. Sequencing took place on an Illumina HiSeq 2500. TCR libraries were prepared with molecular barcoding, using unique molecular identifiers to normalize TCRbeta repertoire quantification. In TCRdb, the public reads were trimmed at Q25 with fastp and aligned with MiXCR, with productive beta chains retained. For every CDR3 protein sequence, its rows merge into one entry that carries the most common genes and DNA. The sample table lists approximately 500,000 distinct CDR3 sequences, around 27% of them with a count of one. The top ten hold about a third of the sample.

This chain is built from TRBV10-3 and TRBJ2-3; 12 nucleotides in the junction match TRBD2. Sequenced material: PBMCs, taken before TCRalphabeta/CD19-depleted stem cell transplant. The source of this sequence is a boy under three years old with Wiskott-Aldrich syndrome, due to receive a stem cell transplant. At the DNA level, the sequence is TGTGCCGTCCGGACTAGCGGGATCCTAGGAGATACGCAGTATTTT. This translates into CAVRTSGILGDTQYF.